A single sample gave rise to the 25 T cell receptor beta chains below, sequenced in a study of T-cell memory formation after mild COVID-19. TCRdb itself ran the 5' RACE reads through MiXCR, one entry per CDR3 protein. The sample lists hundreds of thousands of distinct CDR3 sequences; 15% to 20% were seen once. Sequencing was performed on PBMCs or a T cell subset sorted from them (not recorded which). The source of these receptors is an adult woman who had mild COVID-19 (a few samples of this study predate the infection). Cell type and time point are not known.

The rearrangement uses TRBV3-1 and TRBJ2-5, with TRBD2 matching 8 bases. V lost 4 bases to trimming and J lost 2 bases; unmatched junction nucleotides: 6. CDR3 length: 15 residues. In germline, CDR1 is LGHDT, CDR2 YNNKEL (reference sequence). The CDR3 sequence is CASSRSGRVQETQYF. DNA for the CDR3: TGTGCCAGCAGCCGGAGCGGGAGAGTTCAAGAGACCCAGTACTTC.

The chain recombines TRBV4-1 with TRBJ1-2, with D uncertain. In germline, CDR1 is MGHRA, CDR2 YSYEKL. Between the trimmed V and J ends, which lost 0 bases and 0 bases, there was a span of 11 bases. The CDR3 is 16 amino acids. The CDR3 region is CASSQEFGSPNYGYTF. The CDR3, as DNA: TGCGCCAGCAGCCAAGAATTCGGCAGCCCTAACTATGGCTACACCTTC.

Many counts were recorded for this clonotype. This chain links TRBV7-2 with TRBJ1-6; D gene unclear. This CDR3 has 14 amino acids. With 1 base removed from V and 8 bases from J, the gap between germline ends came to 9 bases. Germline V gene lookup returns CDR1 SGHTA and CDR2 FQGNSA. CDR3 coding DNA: TGTGCCAGCAGCTTAGTTGGAAGTTATTCACCCCTCCACTTT. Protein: CASSLVGSYSPLHF.

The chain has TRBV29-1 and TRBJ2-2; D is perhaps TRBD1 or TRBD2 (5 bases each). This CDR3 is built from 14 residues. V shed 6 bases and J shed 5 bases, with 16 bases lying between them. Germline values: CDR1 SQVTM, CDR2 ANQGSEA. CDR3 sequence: CSVFLRGGTGELFF. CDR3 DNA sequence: TGCAGCGTCTTCTTACGGGGCGGGACCGGGGAGCTGTTTTTT.

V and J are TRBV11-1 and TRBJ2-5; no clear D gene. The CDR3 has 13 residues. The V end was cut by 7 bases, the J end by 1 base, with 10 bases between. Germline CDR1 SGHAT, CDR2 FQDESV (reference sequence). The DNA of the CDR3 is TGTGCCAGCAAACCCCCAAGCCAAGAGACCCAGTACTTC. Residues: CASKPPSQETQYF.

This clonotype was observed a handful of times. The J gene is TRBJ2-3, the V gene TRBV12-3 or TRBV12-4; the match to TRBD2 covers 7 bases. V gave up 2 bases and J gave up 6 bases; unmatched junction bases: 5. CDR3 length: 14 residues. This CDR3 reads CASSLSLGGDTQYF. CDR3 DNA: TGTGCCAGCAGTTTAAGCCTCGGGGGGGATACGCAGTATTTT.

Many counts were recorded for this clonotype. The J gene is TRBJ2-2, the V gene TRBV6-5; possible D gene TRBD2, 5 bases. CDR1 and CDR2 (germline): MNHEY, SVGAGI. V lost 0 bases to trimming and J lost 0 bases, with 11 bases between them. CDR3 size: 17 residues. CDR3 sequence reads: CASSYSVFGTNTGELFF. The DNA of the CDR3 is TGTGCCAGCAGTTACTCTGTTTTCGGGACGAACACCGGGGAGCTGTTTTTT.

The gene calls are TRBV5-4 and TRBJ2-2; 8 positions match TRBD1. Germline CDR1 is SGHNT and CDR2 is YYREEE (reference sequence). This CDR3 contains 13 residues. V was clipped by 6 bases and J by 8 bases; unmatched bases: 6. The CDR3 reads CASKAGGYGELFF. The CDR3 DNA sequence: TGTGCCAGCAAGGCAGGGGGCTATGGGGAGCTGTTTTTT.

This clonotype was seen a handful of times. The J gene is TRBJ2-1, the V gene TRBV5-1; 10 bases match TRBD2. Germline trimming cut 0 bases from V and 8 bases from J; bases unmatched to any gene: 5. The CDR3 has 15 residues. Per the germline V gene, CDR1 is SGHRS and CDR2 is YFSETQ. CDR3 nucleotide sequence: TGCGCCAGCAGCTTGGATGGGACTAGCGACGATGAGCAGTTCTTC. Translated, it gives CASSLDGTSDDEQFF. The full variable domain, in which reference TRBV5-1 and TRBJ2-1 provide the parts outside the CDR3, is KAGVTQTPRYLIKTRGQQVTLSCSPISGHRSVSWYQQTPGQGLQFLFEYFSETQRNKGNFPGRFSGRQFSNSRSEMNVSTLELGDSALYLCASSLDGTSDDEQFFGPGTRLTVL.

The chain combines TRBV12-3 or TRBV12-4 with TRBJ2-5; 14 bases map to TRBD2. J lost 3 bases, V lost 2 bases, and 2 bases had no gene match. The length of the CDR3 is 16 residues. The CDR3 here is CASSLKGLAGEETQYF. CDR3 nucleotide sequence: TGTGCCAGCAGTTTAAAGGGACTAGCGGGGGAAGAGACCCAGTACTTC.

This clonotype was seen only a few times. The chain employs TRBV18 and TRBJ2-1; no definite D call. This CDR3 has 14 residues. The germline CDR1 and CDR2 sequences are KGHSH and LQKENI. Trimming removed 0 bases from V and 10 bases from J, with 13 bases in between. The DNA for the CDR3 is TGTGCCAGCTCACCACCAACGGCCCGATGGGAGCAGTTCTTC. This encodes CASSPPTARWEQFF.

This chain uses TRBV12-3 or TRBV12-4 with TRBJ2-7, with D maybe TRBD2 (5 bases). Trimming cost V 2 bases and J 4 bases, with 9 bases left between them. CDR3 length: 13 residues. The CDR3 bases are TGTGCCAGCAGTTTACTAGCTTTGTACGAGCAGTACTTC. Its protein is CASSLLALYEQYF.

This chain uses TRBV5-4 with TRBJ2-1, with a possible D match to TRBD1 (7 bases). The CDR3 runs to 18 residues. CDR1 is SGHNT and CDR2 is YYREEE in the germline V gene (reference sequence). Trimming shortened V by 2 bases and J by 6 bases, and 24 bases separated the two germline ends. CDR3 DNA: TGTGCCAGCAGCTTTGGAGGGCGCTGGACAGGAAGGCTCAATGAGCAGTTCTTC. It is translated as CASSFGGRWTGRLNEQFF.

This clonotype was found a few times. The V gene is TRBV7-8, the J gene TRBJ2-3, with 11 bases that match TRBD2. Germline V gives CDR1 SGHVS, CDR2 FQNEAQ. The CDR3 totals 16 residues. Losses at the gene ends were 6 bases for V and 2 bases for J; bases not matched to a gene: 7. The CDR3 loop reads CASSPTLAGVTDTQYF. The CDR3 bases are TGTGCCAGCAGTCCAACACTAGCGGGAGTCACAGATACGCAGTATTTT.

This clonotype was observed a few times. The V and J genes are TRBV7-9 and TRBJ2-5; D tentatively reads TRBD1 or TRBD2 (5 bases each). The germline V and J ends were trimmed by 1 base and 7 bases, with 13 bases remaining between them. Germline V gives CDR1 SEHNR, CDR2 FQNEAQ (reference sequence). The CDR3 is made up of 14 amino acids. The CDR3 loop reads CASSLGVGTATQYF. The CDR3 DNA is TGTGCCAGCAGCTTAGGCGTGGGGACGGCGACCCAGTACTTC.

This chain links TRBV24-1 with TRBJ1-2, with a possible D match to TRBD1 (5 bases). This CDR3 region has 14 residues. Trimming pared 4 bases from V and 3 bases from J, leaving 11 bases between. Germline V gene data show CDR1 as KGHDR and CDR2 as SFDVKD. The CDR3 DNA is TGTGCCACCAGTGACCGCGGGACCTACTATGGCTACACCTTC. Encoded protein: CATSDRGTYYGYTF.

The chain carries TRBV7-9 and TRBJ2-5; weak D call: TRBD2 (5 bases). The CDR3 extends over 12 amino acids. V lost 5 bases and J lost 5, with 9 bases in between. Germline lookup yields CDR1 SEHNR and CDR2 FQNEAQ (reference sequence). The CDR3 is CASSKAVETQYF. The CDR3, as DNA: TGTGCCAGCAGCAAAGCGGTGGAGACCCAGTACTTC. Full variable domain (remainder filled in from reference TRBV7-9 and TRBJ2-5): DTGVSQNPRHKITKRGQNVTFRCDPISEHNRLYWYRQTLGQGPEFLTYFQNEAQLEKSRLLSDRFSAERPKGSFSTLEIQRTEQGDSAMYLCASSKAVETQYFGPGTRLLVL.

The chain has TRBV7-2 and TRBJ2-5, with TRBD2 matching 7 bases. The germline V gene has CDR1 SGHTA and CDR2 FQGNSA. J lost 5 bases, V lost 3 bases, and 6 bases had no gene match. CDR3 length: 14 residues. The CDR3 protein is CASSFGGRRETQYF. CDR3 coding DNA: TGTGCCAGCAGCTTCGGGGGGAGACGTGAGACCCAGTACTTC.

The CDR3 sequence is CALEVDTQYF. CDR3 nucleotides: TGTGCGCTGGAGGTCGATACGCAGTATTTT. V and J are TRBV30 and TRBJ2-3; possible D gene TRBD2, 5 bases. Germline assignment: CDR1 GTSNPN and CDR2 SVGIG (reference sequence). The CDR3 is 10 amino acids.

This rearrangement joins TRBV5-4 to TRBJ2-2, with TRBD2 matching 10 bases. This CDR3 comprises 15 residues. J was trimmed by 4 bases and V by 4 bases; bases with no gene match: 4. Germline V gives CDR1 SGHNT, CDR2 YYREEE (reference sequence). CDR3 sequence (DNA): TGTGCCAGCAGCACGAGGACTAGCGGCACCGGGGAGCTGTTTTTT. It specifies CASSTRTSGTGELFF.

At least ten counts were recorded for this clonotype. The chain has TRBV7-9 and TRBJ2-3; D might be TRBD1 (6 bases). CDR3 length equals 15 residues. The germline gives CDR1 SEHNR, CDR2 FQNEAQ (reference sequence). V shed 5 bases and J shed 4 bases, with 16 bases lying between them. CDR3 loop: CASSPDSFTPDTQYF. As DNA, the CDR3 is TGTGCCAGCAGCCCGGACAGCTTTACCCCAGATACGCAGTATTTT.

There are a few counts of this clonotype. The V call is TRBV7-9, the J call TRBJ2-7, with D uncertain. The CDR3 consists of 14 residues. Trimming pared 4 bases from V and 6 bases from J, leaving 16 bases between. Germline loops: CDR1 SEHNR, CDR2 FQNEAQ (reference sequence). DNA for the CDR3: TGTGCCAGCAGCTCCACCGGGCCCAGGTCCGAGCAGTACTTC. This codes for CASSSTGPRSEQYF.

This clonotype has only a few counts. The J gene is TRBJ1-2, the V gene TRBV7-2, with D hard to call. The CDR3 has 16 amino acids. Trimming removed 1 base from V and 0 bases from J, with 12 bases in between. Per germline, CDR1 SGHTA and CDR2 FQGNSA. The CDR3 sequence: CASSLEPTLANYGYTF. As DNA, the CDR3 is TGTGCCAGCAGCTTAGAACCTACCCTCGCTAACTATGGCTACACCTTC.

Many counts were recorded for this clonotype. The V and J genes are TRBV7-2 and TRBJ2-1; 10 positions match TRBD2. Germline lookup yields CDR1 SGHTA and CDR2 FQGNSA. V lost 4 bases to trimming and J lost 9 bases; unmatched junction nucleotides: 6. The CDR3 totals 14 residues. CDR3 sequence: CASSSSGSSPEQFF. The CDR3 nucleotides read TGTGCCAGCAGCTCTAGCGGGAGTTCCCCTGAGCAGTTCTTC.

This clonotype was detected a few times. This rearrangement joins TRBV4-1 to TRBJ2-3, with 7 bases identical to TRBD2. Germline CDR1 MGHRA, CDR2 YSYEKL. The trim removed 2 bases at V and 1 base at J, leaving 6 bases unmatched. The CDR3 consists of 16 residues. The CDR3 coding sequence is TGCGCCAGCAGCCAAACAGCGGGGTCCCGCACAGATACGCAGTATTTT. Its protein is CASSQTAGSRTDTQYF.